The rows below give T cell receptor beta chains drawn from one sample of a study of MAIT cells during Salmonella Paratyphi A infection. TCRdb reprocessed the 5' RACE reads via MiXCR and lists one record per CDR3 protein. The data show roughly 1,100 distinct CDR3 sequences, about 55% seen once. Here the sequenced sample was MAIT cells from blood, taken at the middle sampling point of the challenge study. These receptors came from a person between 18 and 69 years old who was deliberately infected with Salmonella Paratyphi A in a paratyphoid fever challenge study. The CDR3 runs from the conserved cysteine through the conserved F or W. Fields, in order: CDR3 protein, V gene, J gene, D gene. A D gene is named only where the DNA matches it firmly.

CASVRMEDTGELFF	TRBV6-1	TRBJ2-2	NA
CSARGGGDRVTEAFF	TRBV20-1	TRBJ1-1	TRBD1
CSARAGVVETQYF	TRBV20-1	TRBJ2-5	TRBD2
CSARTLSGANVLTF	TRBV20-1	TRBJ2-6	NA
CASSDRPGQGNTGELFF	TRBV6-4	TRBJ2-2	TRBD1
CATSREMEGLYGYTF	TRBV15	TRBJ1-2	NA
CASTRTGDSNQPQHF	TRBV28	TRBJ1-5	TRBD1
CSQALAGDVETQYF	TRBV20-1	TRBJ2-5	TRBD2
CAWSVAGRETGELFF	TRBV30	TRBJ2-2	TRBD2
CSVNPRDRYNEQFF	TRBV20-1	TRBJ2-1	NA
CASSPSPENTEAFF	TRBV19	TRBJ1-1	NA
CASSELEREVGELFF	TRBV25-1	TRBJ2-2	TRBD2
CSARAEVTEAFF	TRBV20-1	TRBJ1-1	NA
CASSMGSTGGSEQFF	TRBV6-4	TRBJ2-1	TRBD1
CSARPSGMYEQYF	TRBV20-1	TRBJ2-7	TRBD2
CASSDGLAGGAGANVLTF	TRBV6-4	TRBJ2-6	TRBD2
CASSQGDRVTEAFF	TRBV4-2	TRBJ1-1	TRBD1
CARDGGGQETQYF	TRBV25-1	TRBJ2-5	TRBD2
CASSQDWDSGANVLTF	TRBV4-3	TRBJ2-6	NA
CASSEAGDRDIQYF	TRBV6-1	TRBJ2-4	NA
CASSDGTGGNEQYF	TRBV6-4	TRBJ2-1	TRBD1
CASSEGYSNQPQHF	TRBV6-1	TRBJ1-5	NA
CASSFQAGGADTQYF	TRBV6-2/TRBV6-3	TRBJ2-3	TRBD2
CSEAVGDSISYEQYF	TRBV20-1	TRBJ2-7	NA
CASSQETGSGANVLTF	TRBV4-3	TRBJ2-6	TRBD1
CASSFYICSARGRLENEQYF	TRBV2	TRBJ2-7	NA
CASTMGLADTDTQYF	TRBV6-2/TRBV6-3	TRBJ2-3	TRBD2
CSARDGGGQDTQYF	TRBV20-1	TRBJ2-3	NA
CASRQNLGDAGELFF	TRBV4-2	TRBJ2-2	NA
CASSETSGNYNEQFF	TRBV6-1	TRBJ2-1	TRBD2
CSASSQELSGGPTDTQYF	TRBV20-1	TRBJ2-3	TRBD2
CASSLHPTAVPDGYTF	TRBV6-2/TRBV6-3	TRBJ1-2	NA
CASSGTENTEAFF	TRBV6-6	TRBJ1-1	NA
CSARSDSKAFF	TRBV20-1	TRBJ1-1	NA
CSAGGDTGELFF	TRBV20-1	TRBJ2-2	NA
CASQVMVADDTGELFF	TRBV6-2/TRBV6-3	TRBJ2-2	NA
CSARAGEPSGPEETQYF	TRBV20-1	TRBJ2-5	TRBD2
CASTRLDRADTQYF	TRBV6-4	TRBJ2-3	NA
CASSAGTGDTGELFF	TRBV6-1	TRBJ2-2	TRBD1
CSARGQVDTEAFF	TRBV20-1	TRBJ1-1	NA
CAISESNSGANVLTF	TRBV10-3	TRBJ2-6	NA
CASSYEGEPSPLHF	TRBV6-6	TRBJ1-6	NA
CASSEAGGNEQFF	TRBV6-4	TRBJ2-1	TRBD2
CSASTGTSEETQYF	TRBV20-1	TRBJ2-5	TRBD2